Detailed here is one T cell receptor (beta chain). The data are from a study of shared clonotypes between healthy human individuals. Sequenced by immunoSEQ multiplex PCR; TCRdb stores in-frame clones only, minus some. The profile shows 950,000 to 1,100,000 clones, roughly 70% of them singletons. The germline CDR1 and CDR2 sequences are MNHEY and SMNVEV (reference sequence). The CDR3 sequence is 15 residues long. Losses at the gene ends were 3 bases for V and 4 bases for J; bases not matched to a gene: 7. The clonotype was recovered from a young man in good health. V is TRBV27 and J is TRBJ2-7; 9 positions agree with TRBD1. The specimen was memory CD4+ T cells sorted from blood. Subset given: CD45RA-negative fraction. CDR3 loop: CASSLDRGSRYEQYF. The CDR3 nucleotides are TGTGCCAGCAGTTTGGACAGGGGCTCTCGGTACGAGCAGTACTTC.